A single sample gave rise to the 14 T cell receptor beta chains below, sequenced in a study of CXCR3-negative and CXCR3-positive naive CD8 T cells. The study's findings and limits: TRB CDR3s of CXCR3-positive naive cells were more hydrophobic than those of CXCR3-negative naive cells.

Through 5' RACE with UMI labels, the TRB cDNA libraries were prepared. TCRdb reprocessed the 5' RACE reads and keeps a single row for each CDR3 protein, giving no DNA. The sample table includes 120,000 to 150,000 distinct CDR3 sequences. No antigen has been identified for these receptors. The sequencing sample was made of naive CXCR3+ CD8+ T cells from blood. Subset specified: CD45RO-CCR7+CD27+CD95- naive CD8+ T cells expressing CXCR3 (TNR3+). The receptor source for this set is a human donor in good health. Some clones in this sample may be carry-over from other donors' samples.

The CDR3: CASSQDLGGLYEQYF. The chain carries TRBV4-3 and TRBJ2-7; TCRdb lists TRBD1, though no DNA is available to test this call. This CDR3 region has 15 residues. The germline V gene encodes CDR1 LGHNA and CDR2 YSLEER.

The CDR3 here is CASSLDTGAEAFF. The chain recombines TRBV7-7 with TRBJ1-1; absent DNA, TCRdb's TRBD1 call cannot be checked. The CDR3 extends over 13 amino acids. CDR1 and CDR2 from the germline V gene are SSHAT and FNYEAQ (reference sequence).

The V call is TRBV29-1, the J call TRBJ2-1. Germline V gene data show CDR1 as SQVTM and CDR2 as ANQGSEA. The CDR3 is 15 amino acids. CDR3 amino acids: CSVCDLTVVYNEQFF.

The chain uses TRBV12-3 or TRBV12-4 and TRBJ1-1; the D gene TCRdb calls, TRBD1, cannot be checked with no DNA. CDR3 length equals 14 residues. The CDR3 is CASSWDSMNTEAFF.

This chain joins TRBV7-9 and TRBJ1-2. The germline gives CDR1 SEHNR, CDR2 FQNEAQ (reference sequence). CDR3 length equals 13 residues. CDR3 in amino acids: CASSFDGPYGYTF. The full variable domain, rest sourced from reference TRBV7-9 and TRBJ1-2, is DTGVSQNPRHKITKRGQNVTFRCDPISEHNRLYWYRQTLGQGPEFLTYFQNEAQLEKSRLLSDRFSAERPKGSFSTLEIQRTEQGDSAMYLCASSFDGPYGYTFGSGTRLTVV.

This rearrangement joins TRBV29-1 to TRBJ2-1; TCRdb selects TRBD2, and the lack of DNA leaves this call unchecked. The CDR3 runs 16 residues. The germline CDR1 and CDR2 sequences are SQVTM and ANQGSEA. CDR3 amino acids: CSVDGLAGESYNEQFF.

The chain joins TRBV7-9 to TRBJ2-5; TCRdb proposes TRBD1, but this gene call is untestable without DNA. From germline, CDR1 is SEHNR and CDR2 FQNEAQ (reference sequence). This CDR3 has 16 amino acids. CDR3: CASSRSDRGSPGTQYF.

V usage is TRBV5-1 and J usage is TRBJ2-3; without DNA, the TCRdb call of TRBD2 cannot be checked. Germline loops: CDR1 SGHRS, CDR2 YFSETQ. The CDR3 spans 16 residues. The CDR3 here is CASSRPTSGETDTQYF.

The gene calls are TRBV4-3 and TRBJ2-7; lacking DNA, the TRBD2 call made by TCRdb goes unchecked. CDR1 and CDR2 (germline): LGHNA, YSLEER. The CDR3 sequence is 17 residues long. CDR3 sequence: CASSQSFQGLSSYEQYF.

The chain employs TRBV18 and TRBJ2-5; TCRdb proposes TRBD1, but this gene call is untestable without DNA. The CDR3 spans 16 residues. Germline CDR1 and CDR2: KGHSH and LQKENI. The CDR3 protein is CASSPDGTGYQETQYF. Full variable domain (outside the CDR3, taken from reference TRBV18 and TRBJ2-5): NAGVMQNPRHLVRRRGQEARLRCSPMKGHSHVYWYRQLPEEGLKFMVYLQKENIIDESGMPKERFSAEFPKEGPSILRIQQVVRGDSAAYFCASSPDGTGYQETQYFGPGTRLLVL.

The chain joins TRBV5-1 to TRBJ1-2; the D call from TCRdb, TRBD1, cannot be confirmed without DNA. CDR3 length: 15 residues. The germline CDR1 and CDR2 sequences are SGHRS and YFSETQ. The CDR3 sequence: CASSFARTGGYGYTF.

V is TRBV29-1 and J is TRBJ1-1; absent DNA, TCRdb's TRBD1 call cannot be checked. The CDR3 contains 11 residues. Germline V CDR1 and CDR2: SQVTM, ANQGSEA. The CDR3 loop is CSGQGNTEAFF. The entire variable domain, with the rest obtained from reference TRBV29-1 and TRBJ1-1, is as follows: SAVISQKPSRDICQRGTSLTIQCQVDSQVTMMFWYRQQPGQSLTLIATANQGSEATYESGFVIDKFPISRPNLTFSTLTVSNMSPEDSSIYLCSGQGNTEAFFGQGTRLTVV.

V and J are TRBV2 and TRBJ2-7; TCRdb's assignment of TRBD1 cannot be checked, as there is no DNA. This CDR3 region has 14 residues. Germline V gene lookup returns CDR1 SNHLY and CDR2 FYNNEI. This CDR3 is CASMGQGASYEQYF.

The chain recombines TRBV29-1 with TRBJ2-7. The CDR3 totals 13 residues. Germline CDR1 reads SQVTM; CDR2 reads ANQGSEA. The CDR3 sequence is CSVVFDSVYEQYF.